Below are 29 T cell receptor beta chains sequenced from a single sample in a study of graft-versus-host responses after intestinal transplantation. The method was immunoSEQ multiplex PCR; TCRdb's version includes in-frame clones alone and lacks a portion of them. This sample carries about 110,000 clones, around 94% of them seen once, and the ten largest clones take under 0.3%. No antigen has been identified for these receptors. Specimen: unstimulated CD4+ T cells sorted from spleen or lymph node cells, collected before transplant. These receptors were collected from a human donor who was the organ donor for an intestinal transplant.

V usage is TRBV7-2 and J usage is TRBJ2-7; unclear D gene. Germline values: CDR1 SGHTA, CDR2 FQGNSA. The CDR3 contains 15 residues. V lost 5 bases and J lost 5, with 19 bases in between. CDR3 residues: CASSPSADIGDEQYF. The CDR3 DNA is TGTGCCAGCAGCCCCTCCGCCGACATTGGGGACGAGCAGTACTTC.

The chain carries TRBV5-5 and TRBJ2-7; perhaps TRBD2 as D (5 bases). The CDR3 is 14 residues long. V was shortened by 0 bases and J by 5 bases, with 12 bases between the two germline ends. Germline lookup yields CDR1 SGHKS and CDR2 YYEKEE (reference sequence). CDR3 bases: TGTGCCAGCAGCTTGGACCTAGCAATTAACGAGCAGTACTTC. Amino acids: CASSLDLAINEQYF.

The V gene is TRBV6-1, the J gene TRBJ2-3, with 10 bases identical to TRBD2. The length of the CDR3 is 15 residues. J gave up 2 bases and V 5 bases, and 4 bases lay outside the gene matches. Germline values: CDR1 MNHNS, CDR2 SASEGT. CDR3 bases: TGTGCCAGCAGTTCAAGCGGGAGGGACACAGATACGCAGTATTTT. Translating gives CASSSSGRDTDTQYF.

V gene TRBV6-1 combines with J gene TRBJ2-5, with 7 positions matching TRBD1. Looked up from germline, CDR1 is MNHNS and CDR2 is SASEGT. CDR3 length equals 15 residues. Trimming at V came to 3 bases and at J to 5 bases, leaving 9 bases not matched to a gene. The CDR3 coding sequence is TGTGCCAGCAGTGATCGACAGGGACCGGGGGAGACCCAGTACTTC. This encodes CASSDRQGPGETQYF.

This clone was observed once. J is TRBJ1-3 and V is TRBV6-5; possible D gene TRBD1, 5 bases. Trimming left V 6 bases short and J 2 bases short, with 14 bases between. The germline gives CDR1 MNHEY, CDR2 SVGAGI. The CDR3 consists of 15 residues. As DNA, the CDR3 is TGTGCCAGCAGCTACGACAGAGGACCTGGAAACACCATATATTTT. It yields the protein CASSYDRGPGNTIYF.

The V gene is TRBV6-5, the J gene TRBJ1-2; 8 positions agree with TRBD1. This CDR3 has 12 amino acids. Germline-derived CDR1 and CDR2 are MNHEY and SVGAGI. The ends lost 8 bases at V and 6 bases at J; junction bases unmatched: 5. DNA for the CDR3: TGTGCCAGCGGCAGGGGGCGGGATGGCTACACCTTC. Protein: CASGRGRDGYTF.

The chain is built from TRBV29-1 and TRBJ2-7; no clear D gene. This CDR3 is built from 13 residues. V gave up 4 bases and J gave up 3 bases, with 13 bases separating them. CDR1 is SQVTM, CDR2 ANQGSEA, per germline. The CDR3 is CSVGAEPLYEQYF. CDR3 coding DNA: TGCAGCGTTGGGGCGGAACCTCTCTACGAGCAGTACTTC.

This clone was detected only a few times. V and J are TRBV12-2 and TRBJ1-1; TRBD1, the table's D call, lacks a check against the DNA. TRBV12-2 is a pseudogene segment. CDR3 length: 19 residues. The chain's CDR3 is CASRLVNIRGRFSNTEAFF. CDR3 DNA: TGTGCAAGTCGCTTAGTTAACATCAGGGGGCGGTTTTCGAACACTGAAGCTTTCTTT.

As DNA, the CDR3 is TGTGCCAGCAGTGACGGACTAGCGGACCCAAGGTTCTTC. Its protein is CASSDGLADPRFF. This chain joins TRBV6-4 and TRBJ2-1; the match to TRBD2 covers 10 bases. In germline, CDR1 is MRHNA, CDR2 SNTAGT. The V gene end was trimmed by 2 bases and the J gene end by 15 bases; junction bases not matched to a gene: 7. This CDR3 contains 13 residues.

This chain joins TRBV7-2 and TRBJ2-7; D remains unclear. Deletions cut 1 base from V and 8 bases from J, with 6 bases between. Germline CDR1 reads SGHTA; CDR2 reads FQGNSA. The CDR3 totals 11 residues. CDR3 bases: TGTGCCAGCAGCTTAGAAGCGAAGCAGTACTTC. It encodes CASSLEAKQYF.

The chain carries TRBV6-1 and TRBJ1-5; no definite D call. Germline V gene data show CDR1 as MNHNS and CDR2 as SASEGT. V shed 5 bases and J shed 5 bases, with 16 bases lying between them. The CDR3 runs 15 residues. The DNA for the CDR3 is TGTGCCAGCAGTTTTTCCAGAGGACCTGATCAGCCCCAGCATTTT. Amino acids: CASSFSRGPDQPQHF.

This chain links TRBV19 with TRBJ1-1; 9 nucleotides match TRBD1. CDR1 is LNHDA and CDR2 is SQIVND in the germline V gene (reference sequence). This CDR3 is built from 15 residues. After removal of 3 bases from V and 1 base from J, the junction contained 3 bases not matched to a gene. For the CDR3, the DNA is TGTGCCAGTAGTATCTCGGACAGGGGGAACACTGAAGCTTTCTTT. It specifies CASSISDRGNTEAFF.

This chain joins TRBV4-1 and TRBJ2-4; TRBD1 might be the D (7 bases). CDR1 is MGHRA and CDR2 is YSYEKL in the germline V gene. The CDR3 extends over 16 amino acids. Trimming stripped 1 base from V and 0 bases from J, with 10 bases between. The CDR3 coding sequence is TGCGCCAGCAGCCAAGGACAGGGAGGAGCCAAAAACATTCAGTACTTC. Encoded protein: CASSQGQGGAKNIQYF.

This chain joins TRBV11-2 and TRBJ2-6, with D tentatively TRBD1 (5 bases). The germline gives CDR1 SGHAT, CDR2 FQNNGV. The ends were cut back, 3 bases at V and 1 base at J, with 16 bases in the middle. The CDR3 has 18 amino acids. The CDR3 spells CASSFRNQDRSGANVLTF. The CDR3 bases are TGTGCCAGCAGCTTCCGGAATCAAGACAGATCTGGGGCCAACGTCCTGACTTTC. The full variable domain, with the rest looked up from reference TRBV11-2 and TRBJ2-6, is EAGVAQSPRYKIIEKRQSVAFWCNPISGHATLYWYQQILGQGPKLLIQFQNNGVVDDSQLPKDRFSAERLKGVDSTLKIQPAKLEDSAVYLCASSFRNQDRSGANVLTFGAGSRLTVL.

This clone was found a few times. V gene TRBV6-1 combines with J gene TRBJ1-3, with 7 bases identical to TRBD1. This CDR3 region has 14 residues. Germline V gives CDR1 MNHNS, CDR2 SASEGT. V lost 6 bases, J lost 4 bases, and 6 bases stayed unmatched. The CDR3 reads CASSFPGQGNTIYF. CDR3 nucleotides: TGTGCCAGCAGCTTCCCGGGACAGGGAAACACCATATATTTT.

The chain carries TRBV11-3 and TRBJ2-1, with TRBD2 identical over 7 bases. Trimming took 2 bases from V and 0 from J; bases not matched to a gene: 1. CDR1 and CDR2 from the germline V gene are SGHNT and YENEEA. CDR3 length equals 15 residues. CDR3 DNA sequence: TGTGCCAGCAGCTTACGCGGGAGCTCCTACAATGAGCAGTTCTTC. Translating it yields CASSLRGSSYNEQFF.

The chain uses TRBV25-1 and TRBJ1-4; D uncertain. The CDR3 runs 14 residues. Looked up from germline, CDR1 is MGHDK and CDR2 is SYGVNS. Trimming took off 7 bases at V and 4 bases at J, with 13 bases between the two ends. DNA of the CDR3: TGTGCCAGCACCCCGGACGGAATTAATGAAAAACTGTTTTTT. It translates to CASTPDGINEKLFF.

This clone was seen a handful of times. J is TRBJ1-4 and V is TRBV15, with 11 nucleotides matching TRBD1. This CDR3 spans 17 amino acids. Trimming took 1 base from V and 4 from J; bases not matched to a gene: 5. CDR1 is LNHNV, CDR2 YYDKDF, per germline (reference sequence). Written as DNA, the CDR3 is TGTGCCACCAGCAGAGGAGGGGGGACAGGGGGTAATGAAAAACTGTTTTTT. Protein: CATSRGGGTGGNEKLFF.

This sequence joins TRBV6-1 and TRBJ2-5, with D perhaps TRBD2 (5 bases). Germline-derived CDR1 and CDR2 are MNHNS and SASEGT. The V end lost 4 bases, the J end lost 4 bases, and 7 bases lay between the germline ends. The CDR3 is made up of 12 amino acids. CDR3 DNA sequence: TGTGCCAGCAGTGCACGGGGAGAGACCCAGTACTTC. Translating it yields CASSARGETQYF.

The DNA of the CDR3 is TGTGCTAGTGGTTTGCCACAGGGAATCTCTGGAAACACCATATATTTT. Translated: CASGLPQGISGNTIYF. This rearrangement joins TRBV12-5 to TRBJ1-3; possible D gene TRBD1, 6 bases. Germline lookup yields CDR1 LGHNT and CDR2 FRNRAP. The germline V and J ends were trimmed by 2 bases and 0 bases, with 11 bases remaining between them. The CDR3 has 16 residues.

The chain couples TRBV6-4 to TRBJ2-1, with 7 bases lining up with TRBD2. Germline V CDR1 and CDR2: MRHNA, SNTAGT. Unmatched junction bases numbered 5, after V lost 2 bases and J lost 7 bases. The CDR3 is 14 residues long. CDR3 coding DNA: TGTGCCAGCAGTGACGAGTTAGCGGGTAATGAGCAGTTCTTC. This sequence encodes CASSDELAGNEQFF.

The rearrangement uses TRBV11-3 and TRBJ2-2; 10 positions agree with TRBD2. CDR1 SGHNT and CDR2 YENEEA come from the germline V gene. This CDR3 spans 16 amino acids. V shed 1 base, J shed 7 bases, and the junction held 6 bases outside the gene matches. The CDR3 sequence: CASSLGLAGANGELFF. Here the CDR3 DNA reads TGTGCCAGCAGCTTAGGGCTAGCGGGAGCAAACGGGGAGCTGTTTTTT.

This chain links TRBV11-3 with TRBJ2-7, with D possibly TRBD2 on 7 matching bases. V lost 2 bases to trimming and J lost 3 bases, with 20 bases between them. CDR3 size: 17 residues. The germline V gene has CDR1 SGHNT and CDR2 YENEEA. CDR3: CASSLYKVGRGHYEQYF. CDR3 bases: TGTGCCAGCAGCTTATATAAGGTGGGGCGGGGGCACTACGAGCAGTACTTC.

This clone has more than one count but fewer than ten. The V gene is TRBV7-9, the J gene TRBJ1-1; D remains ambiguous. The CDR3 sequence is 14 residues long. V lost 0 bases to trimming and J lost 0 bases, with 5 bases between them. Germline-derived CDR1 and CDR2 are SEHNR and FQNEAQ (reference sequence). For the CDR3, the DNA is TGTGCCAGCAGCTTAGCGCGAGTGAACACTGAAGCTTTCTTT. Translated, it gives CASSLARVNTEAFF.

In its sample, this clone was seen a few times. The chain employs TRBV6-5 and TRBJ1-2; no reliable D call. Per the germline V gene, CDR1 is MNHEY and CDR2 is SVGAGI. V was cut by 0 bases and J by 8 bases, with 10 bases left in between. CDR3 length: 13 residues. The CDR3 protein is CASSYSGRFGYTF. CDR3 nucleotides: TGTGCCAGCAGTTACTCTGGGCGTTTCGGCTACACCTTC.

The chain is built from TRBV10-3 and TRBJ2-6, with 10 bases identical to TRBD1. Germline V gene lookup returns CDR1 ENHRY and CDR2 SYGVKD. With V trimmed by 8 bases and J by 1 base, 11 bases remained unmatched. The CDR3 has 18 amino acids. In nucleotides, the CDR3 is TGTGCCATCTCCAAACCGGACAGGGGGAAGTCTGGGGCCAACGTCCTGACTTTC. Translating it yields CAISKPDRGKSGANVLTF.

The rearrangement links TRBV7-8 to TRBJ2-5; TRBD2 matches 12 bases. The CDR3 contains 15 residues. Trimming at V came to 5 bases and at J to 9 bases, leaving 10 bases not matched to a gene. Germline-derived CDR1 and CDR2 are SGHVS and FQNEAQ. CDR3 in DNA: TGTGCCAGCAGCCCTGACAGGGCTAGCGGGAGGGCCCAGTACTTC. This codes for CASSPDRASGRAQYF.

The chain combines TRBV5-5 with TRBJ1-1, with D uncertain. Trimming pared 2 bases from V and 2 bases from J, leaving 7 bases between. Per the germline V gene, CDR1 is SGHKS and CDR2 is YYEKEE (reference sequence). CDR3 length: 13 amino acids. CDR3 residues: CASSFSSNTEAFF. The CDR3 DNA follows: TGTGCCAGCAGCTTCTCCAGTAACACTGAAGCTTTCTTT.

CDR3 amino acids: CASSLARGGANVLTF. In nucleotides, the CDR3 is TGCGCCAGCAGCTTGGCACGGGGCGGGGCCAACGTCCTGACTTTC. V gene TRBV5-1 combines with J gene TRBJ2-6, with D perhaps matching TRBD1 or TRBD2 (5 bases each). The germline gives CDR1 SGHRS, CDR2 YFSETQ. The CDR3 has 15 residues. Trimming stripped 0 bases from V and 4 bases from J, with 8 bases between.